This entry lists 28 T cell receptor beta chains sequenced from one sample in a study of lymphopenia after photon versus proton radiotherapy (dated by TCRdb to about 2019). Library method: the immunoSEQ multiplex PCR assay. TCRdb re-hosts the immuneACCESS table, in-frame sequences only. Its copies lack some clones; in the studies checked, an unresolved V gene accounts for under half of them, and the cause for the rest is not known. The sample yields roughly 7,300 clones; more than 85% were counted once. The biggest ten clones account for under 2% of the sample. Sequencing was performed on peripheral blood, taken from a patient treated with photon-based radiotherapy. The receptors were sampled from a woman between 50 and 59 years old with cholangiocarcinoma.

This chain connects TRBV7-9 to TRBJ2-3; TRBD1 matches at 10 bases. Trimming at V came to 2 bases and at J to 3 bases, leaving 11 bases not matched to a gene. The CDR3 contains 18 residues. Germline V gives CDR1 SEHNR, CDR2 FQNEAQ (reference sequence). The CDR3 is CASSLFPADRGRTDTQYF. CDR3 bases: TGTGCCAGCAGCTTATTCCCGGCCGACAGGGGGCGGACAGATACGCAGTATTTT.

This clone was detected only a few times. The V gene is TRBV6-5, the J gene TRBJ1-1, with D possibly matching TRBD1 (6 bases). CDR1 MNHEY and CDR2 SVGAGI come from the germline V gene. This CDR3 region has 13 residues. V was trimmed by 6 bases and J by 7 bases, leaving 15 bases between them. The CDR3 loop is CASSRKQGSEAFF. In DNA, the CDR3 is TGTGCCAGCAGCCGAAAACAGGGTAGTGAAGCTTTCTTT.

This sequence joins TRBV18 and TRBJ2-5; possibly TRBD1 or TRBD2 for D (6 bases each). Germline assignment: CDR1 KGHSH and CDR2 LQKENI. There are 14 residues in the CDR3. V was pared by 0 bases and J by 5 bases, with 10 bases between. The CDR3 nucleotides are TGTGCCAGCTCACCACCGGGGGGCAGGGAGACCCAGTACTTC. Translated, it gives CASSPPGGRETQYF.

The chain couples TRBV4-2 to TRBJ1-1; 7 nucleotides line up with TRBD1. CDR1 is LGHNA, CDR2 YNFKEQ, per germline. With 3 bases clipped from V and 11 bases from J, the junction kept 18 bases outside the gene matches. The CDR3 runs to 16 residues. CDR3: CASSQGLYGTEPFAFF. The CDR3 DNA reads as TGTGCCAGCAGCCAGGGTCTTTACGGGACAGAACCTTTCGCTTTCTTT.

The J gene is TRBJ2-3, the V gene TRBV11-3; 8 bases map to TRBD2. The CDR3 totals 14 residues. V gave up 8 bases and J gave up 0 bases; unmatched junction bases: 4. In germline, CDR1 is SGHNT, CDR2 YENEEA. DNA for the CDR3: TGTGCCAGCGGACGGGGGGGGAGCACAGATACGCAGTATTTT. Encoded protein: CASGRGGSTDTQYF.

This clone came up once. This chain joins TRBV5-4 and TRBJ2-2, with 8 bases that match TRBD1. J was trimmed by 5 bases and V by 4 bases; bases with no gene match: 7. This CDR3 region has 15 residues. Looked up from germline, CDR1 is SGHNT and CDR2 is YYREEE (reference sequence). The CDR3: CASSNGQGETGELFF. In DNA form, the CDR3 reads TGTGCCAGCAGCAATGGACAGGGTGAGACCGGGGAGCTGTTTTTT.

The CDR3 protein is CASSLGQPNQPQHF. The CDR3 DNA reads as TGTGCCAGCAGCTTAGGACAGCCTAATCAGCCCCAGCATTTT. The gene calls are TRBV7-9 and TRBJ1-5; D possibly corresponds to TRBD1 (5 bases). The CDR3 is 14 amino acids. Deletions cut 1 base from V and 4 bases from J, with 8 bases between. CDR1 SEHNR and CDR2 FQNEAQ come from the germline V gene (reference sequence).

The V gene is TRBV12-5, the J gene TRBJ1-2, with unresolved D. Germline V gene sequence: CDR1 LGHNT, CDR2 FRNRAP. The V and J ends lost 1 base and 0 bases respectively, with 3 bases between them. The CDR3 is made up of 13 amino acids. For the CDR3, the DNA is TGTGCTAGTGGTTTGGGGGCTAACTATGGCTACACCTTC. Translated: CASGLGANYGYTF.

This clone was recorded once. This chain links TRBV27 with TRBJ2-3; D unclear. Germline CDR1 is MNHEY and CDR2 is SMNVEV (reference sequence). V gave up 0 bases and J gave up 7 bases, with 14 bases separating them. The length of the CDR3 is 15 residues. DNA for the CDR3: TGTGCCAGCAGTTTATCACACGGACGCTGGAATACGCAGTATTTT. The encoded protein is CASSLSHGRWNTQYF.

V is TRBV5-4 and J is TRBJ1-6, with 7 bases aligning to TRBD1. V lost 4 bases to trimming and J lost 7 bases; unmatched junction nucleotides: 8. Germline V lookup: CDR1 SGHNT, CDR2 YYREEE (reference sequence). The CDR3 runs to 15 residues. In DNA form, the CDR3 reads TGTGCCAGCAGCCTCCCCGGGACAGCAAATTCACCCCTCCACTTT. Its protein is CASSLPGTANSPLHF. The whole variable domain, remainder taken from reference TRBV5-4 and TRBJ1-6, is ETGVTQSPTHLIKTRGQQVTLRCSSQSGHNTVSWYQQALGQGPQFIFQYYREEENGRGNFPPRFSGLQFPNYSSELNVNALELDDSALYLCASSLPGTANSPLHFGNGTRLTVT.

The chain combines TRBV4-1 with TRBJ2-1; D is tentatively TRBD1 or TRBD2 (5 bases each). This CDR3 is 17 amino acids long. V lost 4 bases to trimming and J lost 4 bases, with 20 bases between them. CDR1 MGHRA and CDR2 YSYEKL come from the germline V gene. CDR3 sequence: CASSPNPGPLRYNEQFF. The CDR3 region has the DNA TGCGCCAGCAGCCCCAACCCGGGACCGCTAAGGTACAATGAGCAGTTCTTC.

This chain uses TRBV7-2 with TRBJ2-3; 11 bases line up with TRBD2. This CDR3 is built from 17 residues. V was pared by 0 bases and J by 3 bases, with 5 bases of the junction left unmatched. Germline lookup yields CDR1 SGHTA and CDR2 FQGNSA. The DNA for the CDR3 is TGTGCCAGCAGCTTAGCGTCTAGCGGGGGGTTTACAGATACGCAGTATTTT. Its translation: CASSLASSGGFTDTQYF.

This chain joins TRBV7-2 and TRBJ2-2, with a possible D match to TRBD1 (5 bases). Between the trimmed V and J ends, which lost 1 base and 3 bases, there was a span of 9 bases. From germline, CDR1 is SGHTA and CDR2 FQGNSA. This CDR3 region has 15 residues. The CDR3 nucleotides read TGTGCCAGCAGCTTAGGACAGCTGGACACCGGGGAGCTGTTTTTT. It translates to CASSLGQLDTGELFF.

About this clone: Germline and junction disagree at one end, which may indicate a read error. The V call is TRBV10-3, the J call TRBJ2-7; the D call may be TRBD1 or TRBD2 (5 bases each). CDR3 length: 14 amino acids. CDR1 and CDR2 from the germline V gene are ENHRY and SYGVKD. CDR3 nucleotide sequence: TGTGCCATCAGTGAGTTTACAGGAGTGCAGGAGGTGGACTTC. This translates into CAISEFTGVQEVDF.

This clone came up once. V usage is TRBV28 and J usage is TRBJ1-2; a possible D gene is TRBD1 (5 bases). This CDR3 has 16 residues. The ends were cut back, 2 bases at V and 0 bases at J, with 13 bases in the middle. Germline V lookup: CDR1 MDHEN, CDR2 SYDVKM. CDR3 in DNA: TGTGCCAGCAGTTTAGGGGGGGTACCTTCTAACTATGGCTACACCTTC. Its protein product is CASSLGGVPSNYGYTF.

This clone was picked up a small number of times. The J gene is TRBJ2-3, the V gene TRBV7-9, with 8 bases identical to TRBD2. Germline-derived CDR1 and CDR2 are SEHNR and FQNEAQ (reference sequence). V shed 2 bases and J 6 bases; nucleotides not matched to a gene: 4. CDR3 length equals 14 residues. The CDR3 coding sequence is TGTGCCAGCAGCTTAAGCGGGGGCCCTGATACGCAGTATTTT. Protein product: CASSLSGGPDTQYF.

This clone appeared once. This rearrangement joins TRBV7-2 to TRBJ2-1; 8 bases are shared with TRBD1. Per the germline V gene, CDR1 is SGHTA and CDR2 is FQGNSA. The CDR3 extends over 20 amino acids. V lost 0 bases and J lost 3; bases outside the gene matches: 16. The CDR3, as DNA: TGTGCCAGCAGCTTAGCGCCCGGGACAGGAATAATCCTTTTCTACAATGAGCAGTTCTTC. Protein sequence: CASSLAPGTGIILFYNEQFF. The full variable domain, its missing parts supplied by reference TRBV7-2 and TRBJ2-1, is GAGVSQSPSNKVTEKGKDVELRCDPISGHTALYWYRQSLGQGLEFLIYFQGNSAPDKSGLPSDRFSAERTGGSVSTLTIQRTQQEDSAVYLCASSLAPGTGIILFYNEQFFGPGTRLTVL.

This chain connects TRBV5-4 to TRBJ1-2, with 9 bases that match TRBD1. The CDR3 contains 16 residues. J was trimmed by 4 bases and V by 4 bases; bases with no gene match: 11. CDR1 is SGHNT and CDR2 is YYREEE in the germline V gene (reference sequence). This CDR3 reads CASSHTTGGFAYGYTF. The CDR3 coding sequence is TGTGCCAGCAGCCATACTACAGGGGGCTTTGCCTATGGCTACACCTTC.

CDR3 sequence: CASSPRLATYEQYF. CDR3 in DNA: TGCGCCAGCAGTCCTCGACTAGCCACCTACGAGCAGTACTTC. The rearrangement uses TRBV10-2 and TRBJ2-7, with 7 bases matching TRBD2. The V segment lost 5 bases and the J segment 2 bases; nucleotides outside the gene matches: 6. This CDR3 has 14 residues. Germline loops: CDR1 WSHSY, CDR2 SAAADI.

A note on this clone: An end of the junction differs from the germline gene, which may be a read error. The chain recombines TRBV13 with TRBJ2-1; no firm D call. The CDR3 is made up of 11 amino acids. CDR1 is PRHDT and CDR2 is FYEKMQ in the germline V gene (reference sequence). CDR3: CASSSHNEQFF. The CDR3 coding sequence is TGTGCCAGCAGCTCCCACAATGAGCAGTTCTTC.

This clone was observed once. The V gene is TRBV2, the J gene TRBJ2-1; D is unresolved. Trimming left V 3 bases short and J 0 bases short, with 9 bases between. Per germline, CDR1 SNHLY and CDR2 FYNNEI. The CDR3 is made up of 15 amino acids. The DNA for the CDR3 is TGTGCCAGCAGTGAGGCGACCTCCTCCTACAATGAGCAGTTCTTC. Protein sequence: CASSEATSSYNEQFF.

The rearrangement uses TRBV2 and TRBJ1-2, with a weak D call TRBD1 (5 bases). Germline CDR1 is SNHLY and CDR2 is FYNNEI. The CDR3 runs 16 residues. V was cut by 1 base and J by 1 base, with 13 bases left in between. DNA for the CDR3: TGTGCCAGCAGTGAAGAGACAGTAATTTTTAACTATGGCTACACCTTC. Its translation: CASSEETVIFNYGYTF.

The V gene is TRBV19, the J gene TRBJ2-3; D gene ambiguous. The CDR3 length is 16 residues. V was clipped by 2 bases and J by 4 bases, with 16 bases between them. Germline CDR1 is LNHDA and CDR2 is SQIVND (reference sequence). The CDR3 is CASSISFLGIADTQYF. CDR3 nucleotide sequence: TGTGCCAGTAGTATAAGTTTCCTAGGGATAGCAGATACGCAGTATTTT.

The genes are TRBV6-1 and TRBJ2-7; no clear D gene. V lost 8 bases, J lost 3 bases, and 11 bases lay in between. The CDR3 totals 12 residues. The germline CDR1 and CDR2 sequences are MNHNS and SASEGT. The CDR3 spells CASQGTLYEQYF. The CDR3 DNA is TGTGCCAGCCAAGGAACCCTCTACGAGCAGTACTTC.

The CDR3 is CASSLSQAIPGEKLFF. DNA of the CDR3: TGTGCCAGCAGCTTATCCCAGGCTATCCCGGGGGAAAAACTGTTTTTT. The chain has TRBV7-9 and TRBJ1-4, with unresolved D. V lost 2 bases, J lost 8 bases, and 18 bases lay in between. There are 16 residues in the CDR3. Germline assignment: CDR1 SEHNR and CDR2 FQNEAQ (reference sequence). Variable domain in full (rest from reference TRBV7-9 and TRBJ1-4): DTGVSQNPRHKITKRGQNVTFRCDPISEHNRLYWYRQTLGQGPEFLTYFQNEAQLEKSRLLSDRFSAERPKGSFSTLEIQRTEQGDSAMYLCASSLSQAIPGEKLFFGSGTQLSVL.

This chain links TRBV4-3 with TRBJ1-6, with D possibly being TRBD1 (5 bases). Trimming took off 3 bases at V and 2 bases at J, with 5 bases between the two ends. Per germline, CDR1 LGHNA and CDR2 YSLEER. The CDR3 loop spans 14 amino acids. In DNA form, the CDR3 reads TGCGCCAGCAGCCAGGGGCCCTATAATTCACCCCTCCACTTT. It translates to CASSQGPYNSPLHF.

This clone was seen only once. J is TRBJ1-3 and V is TRBV9; TRBD1 might be the D (5 bases). Trimming removed 3 bases at V and 0 bases at J, with 10 bases between. Germline values: CDR1 SGDLS, CDR2 YYNGEE. The CDR3 is 15 amino acids. The CDR3 spells CASSAGRPSGNTIYF. DNA of the CDR3: TGTGCCAGCAGCGCGGGGCGTCCCTCTGGAAACACCATATATTTT.

The chain combines TRBV15 with TRBJ2-5; D tentatively fits TRBD1 or TRBD2 (5 bases each). Trimming shortened V by 1 base and J by 0 bases, and 6 bases separated the two germline ends. The CDR3 has 14 amino acids. In germline, CDR1 is LNHNV, CDR2 YYDKDF (reference sequence). The CDR3 region has the DNA TGTGCCACCAGCAGAGGAGGGGACCAAGAGACCCAGTACTTC. It yields the protein CATSRGGDQETQYF. The full variable domain, in which reference TRBV15 and TRBJ2-5 provide the parts outside the CDR3, is DAMVIQNPRYQVTQFGKPVTLSCSQTLNHNVMYWYQQKSSQAPKLLFHYYDKDFNNEADTPDNFQSRRPNTSFCFLDIRSPGLGDTAMYLCATSRGGDQETQYFGPGTRLLVL.